These T cell receptor beta chains were read from a single sample in a study of T cells in Graves' hyperthyroidism and ophthalmopathy. TCRdb recomputed calls from the multiplex PCR reads with MiXCR, one row per CDR3 protein. The table lists around 280,000 distinct CDR3 sequences, about an eighth of them singletons. Sequencing was done on a sample of blood. These receptors were collected from a woman aged 25 to 45 with Graves' hyperthyroidism that later progressed to Graves' ophthalmopathy. Both conserved end residues are part of each CDR3. Fields, in order: J gene, clone size, D gene, V gene, CDR3 length, CDR3 protein, CDR3 DNA. A D gene is named only where the DNA matches it firmly. The size field is filled for only some rows; it gives once, few, many or a size class.

>TRBJ1-2|few|TRBD1|TRBV27|13
CASSRTSGGGYTF
TGTGCCAGCAGTAGAACCTCAGGGGGTGGCTACACCTTC
>TRBJ2-3|many|NA|TRBV10-3|13
CAISSGSGDTQYF
TGTGCCATCAGTTCGGGGTCTGGAGATACGCAGTATTTT
>TRBJ1-5|NA|NA|TRBV5-1|13
CASSLDGDQPQHF
TGCGCCAGCAGCTTGGACGGTGATCAGCCCCAGCATTTT
>TRBJ2-7|many|NA|TRBV6-1|13
CASSLGLGHEQYF
TGTGCCAGCAGCTTGGGTTTGGGCCACGAGCAGTACTTC
>TRBJ2-2|many|NA|TRBV2|13
CASRISPTGELFF
TGTGCCAGCAGAATCAGTCCAACCGGGGAGCTGTTTTTT
>TRBJ2-3|NA|TRBD2|TRBV15|14
CATSTGGASDTQYF
TGTGCCACCAGTACGGGGGGGGCTTCAGATACGCAGTATTTT
>TRBJ2-7|many|TRBD1|TRBV4-1|17
CASSQVFRGTGGYEQYF
TGCGCCAGCAGCCAAGTTTTCAGGGGGACAGGGGGCTACGAGCAGTACTTC
>TRBJ2-1|many|TRBD2|TRBV12-3/TRBV12-4|16
CASSSSLAASYNEQFF
TGTGCCAGCAGTTCTTCCCTAGCGGCCTCCTACAATGAGCAGTTCTTC
>TRBJ1-5|many|TRBD1|TRBV12-3/TRBV12-4|14
CASSFGQGGQPQHF
TGTGCCAGCAGTTTCGGACAGGGAGGTCAGCCCCAGCATTTT
>TRBJ2-7|few|NA|TRBV6-2/TRBV6-3|13
CASSYTFRDEQYF
TGTGCCAGCAGTTACACTTTCAGGGACGAGCAGTACTTC
>TRBJ1-2|many|NA|TRBV10-3|13
CAITLGGAGGYTF
TGTGCCATCACCCTGGGGGGGGCTGGAGGCTACACCTTC
>TRBJ2-7|many|NA|TRBV7-2|14
CASSLWGGSYEQYF
TGTGCCAGCAGCTTATGGGGCGGATCCTACGAGCAGTACTTC
>TRBJ2-7|many|TRBD2|TRBV20-1|14
CSARGPVAGYEQYF
TGCAGTGCTAGAGGGCCGGTAGCGGGCTACGAGCAGTACTTC
>TRBJ2-1|NA|NA|TRBV6-5|17
CASSWSGHPGRVDEQFF
TGTGCCAGCAGTTGGTCGGGACACCCGGGACGAGTCGATGAGCAGTTCTTC
>TRBJ1-5|many|NA|TRBV29-1|13
CSAGGGARQPQHF
TGCAGCGCGGGAGGGGGGGCTAGGCAGCCCCAGCATTTT
>TRBJ2-7|many|TRBD2|TRBV7-9|14
CASSVSGLQYEQYF
TGTGCCAGCAGCGTATCGGGACTACAGTACGAGCAGTACTTC
>TRBJ2-1|many|NA|TRBV12-3/TRBV12-4|15
CASSGTASGPNEQFF
TGTGCCAGCAGTGGGACTGCCTCAGGGCCCAATGAGCAGTTCTTC
>TRBJ2-7|NA|TRBD2|TRBV9|14
CASSTGLGLREQYF
TGTGCCAGCAGCACGGGACTAGGCCTTCGTGAGCAGTACTTC
>TRBJ1-5|many|NA|TRBV11-2|15
CASSYSWGDNQPQHF
TGTGCCAGCAGCTATTCGTGGGGGGACAATCAGCCCCAGCATTTT
>TRBJ2-1|many|TRBD2|TRBV7-2|16
CASSWDGTSGRNEQFF
TGTGCCAGCAGCTGGGACGGGACTAGCGGGAGGAATGAGCAGTTCTTC
>TRBJ2-1|many|NA|TRBV7-9|14
CASSLGQAYNEQFF
TGTGCCAGCAGCTTAGGGCAGGCATACAATGAGCAGTTCTTC
>TRBJ2-1|many|NA|TRBV7-9|14
CASSYGGAYNEQFF
TGTGCCAGCAGCTACGGGGGAGCCTACAATGAGCAGTTCTTC
>TRBJ2-2|many|NA|TRBV28|12
CASRVRTGELFF
TGTGCCAGCAGGGTTCGGACCGGGGAGCTGTTTTTT
>TRBJ1-6|many|TRBD1|TRBV30|13
CAWSEQGDSPLHF
TGTGCCTGGTCGGAACAGGGGGATTCACCCCTCCACTTT
>TRBJ2-7|few|NA|TRBV19|16
CASSIVVGDMGYEQYF
TGTGCCAGTAGTATAGTGGTGGGGGATATGGGCTACGAGCAGTACTTC
>TRBJ2-5|many|NA|TRBV7-2|15
CASGTPGGAGKTQYF
TGTGCCAGCGGGACCCCAGGGGGGGCAGGAAAGACCCAGTACTTC
>TRBJ2-3|NA|NA|TRBV5-1|16
CASSLAGRGITDTQYF
TGCGCCAGCAGCTTGGCTGGGAGGGGGATCACAGATACGCAGTATTTT
>TRBJ1-2|many|TRBD1|TRBV20-1|12
CSALQGDHGYTF
TGCAGTGCTTTACAGGGGGACCATGGCTACACCTTC
>TRBJ1-4|many|NA|TRBV28|15
CASSLPRATNEKLFF
TGTGCCAGCAGTTTACCGCGGGCAACTAATGAAAAACTGTTTTTT
>TRBJ1-2|many|NA|TRBV7-9|15
CASSLKQSINYGYTF
TGTGCCAGCAGCTTAAAACAGTCAATAAACTATGGCTACACCTTC
>TRBJ2-2|few|TRBD2|TRBV4-3|15
CASRTTSGNTGELFF
TGCGCCAGCCGGACGACTAGCGGGAACACCGGGGAGCTGTTTTTT
>TRBJ1-6|many|TRBD1|TRBV27|16
CASSLSGQRYNSPLHF
TGTGCCAGCAGTTTATCGGGACAGAGATATAATTCACCCCTCCACTTT
>TRBJ2-1|NA|TRBD1|TRBV24-1|15
CATSEPGQGYNEQFF
TGTGCCACCAGTGAACCGGGACAGGGCTACAATGAGCAGTTCTTC
>TRBJ2-2|many|TRBD2|TRBV24-1|14
CATGVAGAGGELFF
TGTGCCACCGGAGTGGCGGGAGCCGGCGGGGAGCTGTTTTTT
>TRBJ1-2|many|NA|TRBV6-2/TRBV6-3|12
CASSYGVKGYTF
TGTGCCAGCAGTTATGGAGTGAAGGGCTACACCTTC
>TRBJ2-7|many|NA|TRBV20-1|14
CSQLSGASTAEQYF
TGCAGTCAACTGTCCGGGGCTAGCACGGCCGAGCAGTACTTC
>TRBJ1-1|many|NA|TRBV18|16
CASSPGYRVTYTEAFF
TGTGCCAGCTCACCCGGGTACAGGGTCACGTACACTGAAGCTTTCTTT
>TRBJ2-5|many|TRBD2|TRBV7-3|14
CASSQDGGQETQYF
TGTGCCAGCAGCCAGGACGGGGGGCAAGAGACCCAGTACTTC
>TRBJ2-3|NA|TRBD2|TRBV7-2|16
CASSGRLAGAADTQYF
TGTGCCAGCAGCGGACGACTAGCGGGAGCTGCAGATACGCAGTATTTT
>TRBJ1-2|many|TRBD1|TRBV12-3/TRBV12-4|12
CASSRDSYGYTF
TGTGCCAGCAGTCGGGACAGCTATGGCTACACCTTC